A selection of T cell receptor beta chains follows, all from one sample in a study of CD8 T cells in Susac syndrome. TCRdb reanalysed the immunoSEQ multiplex PCR reads using MiXCR and keeps one entry per CDR3 protein. The profile shows around 200,000 distinct CDR3 sequences, 80% to 95% of them singletons. Sequenced input: CD8+ T cells from PBMCs. The source of these receptors is a human donor with multiple sclerosis. Both conserved end residues are part of each CDR3. A D gene is named only where the DNA matches it firmly. The size entry is marked missing in some rows and otherwise reads once, few, many or a size class.

clone size	V gene	D gene	J gene	CDR3 DNA	CDR3 protein
-	TRBV3-1	-	TRBJ2-1	TGTGCCAGCAGCCAGGATCCCCCGGGCCTCAATGAGCAGTTCTTC	CASSQDPPGLNEQFF
-	TRBV13	-	TRBJ2-7	TGTGCCAGCAGCCGAGGGCGGGGCGAGCAGTACTTC	CASSRGRGEQYF
-	TRBV21-1	-	TRBJ2-1	TGTGCCAGCAGCAAGGTCTCTAGCTACCCCACAAAAGATGAGCAGTTCTTC	CASSKVSSYPTKDEQFF
many	TRBV6-1	TRBD2	TRBJ2-5	TGTGCCAGCACCGGGACTAGCGGGGGGGGAGAGACCCAGTACTTC	CASTGTSGGGETQYF
-	TRBV12-3/TRBV12-4	-	TRBJ2-7	TGTGCCAGCAGTTTCCCAACCAGGGGGGAGGGTTTCTACGAGCAGTACTTC	CASSFPTRGEGFYEQYF
-	TRBV7-9	TRBD2	TRBJ2-2	TGTGCCAGCAGCCAAAGACTGACTAGCGGGAGCACCGGGGAGCTGTTTTTT	CASSQRLTSGSTGELFF
-	TRBV12-3/TRBV12-4	-	TRBJ2-5	TGTGCCAGCAGTTTAGGGCCCCAGGGGGAGACCCAGTACTTC	CASSLGPQGETQYF
-	TRBV9	TRBD1	TRBJ2-6	TGTGCCAGCAGCGTAGTCAGGGGGTCTGGGGCCAACGTCCTGACTTTC	CASSVVRGSGANVLTF
-	TRBV14	-	TRBJ2-7	TGTGCCAGCAGCCAAGGCTTATCGACCTACGAGCAGTACTTC	CASSQGLSTYEQYF
-	TRBV28	-	TRBJ2-7	TGTGCCAGCAGTTTGGGACGAAACTACGAGCAGTACTTC	CASSLGRNYEQYF
-	TRBV4-2	-	TRBJ1-2	TGTGCCAGCAGCCAAGACTCCTTGAACCTATATGGCTACACCTTC	CASSQDSLNLYGYTF
-	TRBV7-9	-	TRBJ2-3	TGTGCCAGCAGCTTAGGATTCAGAGATACGCAGTATTTT	CASSLGFRDTQYF
once	TRBV7-9	-	TRBJ2-7	TGTGCCAGCAGCCCTGGGTCAGGGCGCTACGAGCAGTACTTC	CASSPGSGRYEQYF
-	TRBV12-3/TRBV12-4	-	TRBJ1-1	TGTGCCAGCAGTTGGTCAGGGGCCGAAACTGAAGCTTTCTTT	CASSWSGAETEAFF
-	TRBV7-9	-	TRBJ1-1	TGTGCCAGCAGCCGGATTGGTCTGGGAATCAACACTGAAGCTTTCTTT	CASSRIGLGINTEAFF
-	TRBV19	-	TRBJ1-5	TGTGCCAGTTCCAGGAGGTCTCAAAATCAGCCCCAGCATTTT	CASSRRSQNQPQHF
-	TRBV6-2/TRBV6-3	-	TRBJ2-2	TGTGCCAGCAGGGCCGGAGGGGGTGGGGAGCTGTTTTTT	CASRAGGGGELFF
-	TRBV23-1	-	TRBJ2-4	TGCGCCAGCAGTCATAAGCAAGTAGTGGCCAAAAACATTCAGTACTTC	CASSHKQVVAKNIQYF
once	TRBV29-1	TRBD2	TRBJ2-7	TGCAGCGTTGCTATAGCGGGAGTAATATCCTACGAGCAGTACTTC	CSVAIAGVISYEQYF
-	TRBV7-2	TRBD2	TRBJ2-3	TGTGCCAGCAGCCGACTAGCGGGAGACGAAGATACGCAGTATTTT	CASSRLAGDEDTQYF
-	TRBV7-8	-	TRBJ2-5	TGTGCCAGCGCCGCCCCCGCAGGCGCAGGGTCCGGGGAGACCCAGTACTTC	CASAAPAGAGSGETQYF
-	TRBV15	-	TRBJ2-1	TGTGCCACCAGCAGAGATAGTTACAATGAGCAGTTCTTC	CATSRDSYNEQFF
-	TRBV30	-	TRBJ1-5	TGTGCCTGCGACCCCGGGGGTAGCAATCAGCCCCAGCATTTT	CACDPGGSNQPQHF
-	TRBV14	-	TRBJ1-1	TGTGCCAGCAGCCAAGGACGGCTATTGGGCACTGAAGCTTTCTTT	CASSQGRLLGTEAFF
-	TRBV6-5	TRBD1	TRBJ1-2	TGTGCCAGCAGTTACACCGGACAGGGCTATGGCTACACCTTC	CASSYTGQGYGYTF
-	TRBV9	TRBD1	TRBJ2-7	TGTGCCAGCAGCGTAGGAGGGACAGCCGCCTACGAGCAGTACTTC	CASSVGGTAAYEQYF
-	TRBV7-9	-	TRBJ2-7	TGTGCCTCGGGGGAGGATCCCTCCTACGAGCAGTACTTC	CASGEDPSYEQYF
-	TRBV30	TRBD2	TRBJ2-5	TGTGCCTGGAGTGACCTACGGACTAGCTTGGAGACCCAGTACTTC	CAWSDLRTSLETQYF
-	TRBV21-1	-	TRBJ1-5	TGTGCCAGCATCGACACCGGGTCAAAAGGCAATCAGCCCCAGCATTTT	CASIDTGSKGNQPQHF
-	TRBV27	TRBD1	TRBJ2-7	TGTGCCAGCAGCCGACAGGGCTCCTACGAGCAGTACTTC	CASSRQGSYEQYF
-	TRBV27	-	TRBJ2-7	TGTGCCAGCAGTCTCAGAATCTCCTACGAGCAGTACTTC	CASSLRISYEQYF
-	TRBV7-9	-	TRBJ1-4	TGTGCCAGCAGCTCCCTACTCGGAAGGGAAAAACTGTTTTTT	CASSSLLGREKLFF
once	TRBV19	-	TRBJ2-1	TGTGCCAGTAGTCCCAGCGCCCCCGAGCAGTTCTTC	CASSPSAPEQFF
-	TRBV30	-	TRBJ2-1	TGTGCCTGGAAGGACCGATACAATGAGCAGTTCTTC	CAWKDRYNEQFF
-	TRBV23-1	TRBD1	TRBJ1-2	TGCGCCAGCAGGCCCCCAGACAGGGAGGCGGATGGCTACACCTTC	CASRPPDREADGYTF
-	TRBV5-1	-	TRBJ1-1	TGCGCCAGCAGCTTTATCGGTTCTTCTATGAACACTGAAGCTTTCTTT	CASSFIGSSMNTEAFF
once	TRBV2	TRBD1	TRBJ1-1	TGTGCCCACTGGGACAGTGTTAACACTGAAGCTTTCTTT	CAHWDSVNTEAFF
few	TRBV12-3/TRBV12-4	-	TRBJ2-1	TGTGCCAGCAGTTTCAGCGGCAATGAGCAGTTCTTC	CASSFSGNEQFF
once	TRBV9	-	TRBJ1-1	TGTGCCAGCAGCGTAGGATCAGGCCTGAACACTGAAGCTTTCTTT	CASSVGSGLNTEAFF
-	TRBV24-1	TRBD1	TRBJ1-2	TGTGCCACCAGAGGGGACGATGGCACAGGGGCCACTTATGGCTACACCTTC	CATRGDDGTGATYGYTF
-	TRBV6-5	TRBD2	TRBJ2-5	TGTGCCACCCTAGCGGGGGGTAGAGAGACCCAGTACTTC	CATLAGGRETQYF
-	TRBV27	TRBD2	TRBJ2-1	TGTGCCAGCAGTTTTTCCAGCGGGGCGCTAAATGAGCAGTTCTTC	CASSFSSGALNEQFF
-	TRBV12-3/TRBV12-4	-	TRBJ2-1	TGTGCCAGCAGTCTCGCCGTATGGGGGCATACACAGGTCTACAATGAGCAGTTCTTC	CASSLAVWGHTQVYNEQFF
-	TRBV12-3/TRBV12-4	TRBD2	TRBJ2-5	TGTGCCAGCAGCGCGAATGGACTAGCGGGAGGGGAGACCCAGTACTTC	CASSANGLAGGETQYF
-	TRBV27	-	TRBJ1-1	TGTGCCAGCAGTTCCACACCGAACACTGAAGCTTTCTTT	CASSSTPNTEAFF